Listed here is a single TCR beta chain. Its recognized antigen is unknown. It has no much larger one-base neighbor in the sample; base qualities were not kept. Per the publication, the time point label means: baseline before first vaccination. The treatment or condition tag for this specimen amounts to: meningococcal conjugate vaccine given as trial control. Vaccinee samples came from UK trials COV001 and COV002, including a single-blind randomized controlled phase 2/3 trial of AZD1222 (ChAdOx1 nCoV-19) in healthy adults. For TCRbeta chain sequencing, PBMC samples were collected from trial participants at day 0 and at day 28 after the second dose. The data were obtained in a study of T cell responses to AZD1222 COVID-19 vaccine (dated by TCRdb to 2020 to 2022). Regarding the research as a whole: A total of around 240 trial participants underwent TCR sequencing, of whom approximately 210 received two doses of AZD1222 and roughly 25 received two doses of the MenACWY control vaccine. Trial participants were enrolled into age subgroups of 18-55, 56-69 and 70-plus years, which contained approximately 150, 30 and 60 TCR-sequenced participants, respectively. On the study overall, not on this receptor specifically: Because no day 14 peak-response samples were available, repertoires were characterized only after the peak T cell response. CD4 TCRs associated with the vaccine covered the entire spike protein, and the dominant responses were in regions 160-218 and 743-854. Participants were mostly white British and included more females than males, and it was suggested by the authors that clonal diversity may have been underestimated. Spike-specific TCR breadth and depth rose significantly after two AZD1222 doses compared with day 0 and with MenACWY recipients. Conclusions about previously exposed vaccinees were limited because only six AZD1222 recipients were SARS-CoV-2 seropositive at baseline. The 56-69-year group was small, and its depth increase did not reach significance, likely because of low power. Reportedly, close to half of the unique spike-specific TCRs recognized epitopes lying outside the regions that are mutated in the B.1.351 and B.1.1.7 variants.

The CDR3 spans 13 residues, from the cysteine through the phenylalanine. Only the CDR3 portion is preserved as DNA: 39 bases, with reading frame beginning at the first base. CDR1 and CDR2 are drawn from the germline V gene (reference sequence): SGHKS, YYEKEE. V is reduced by 0 bases and J by 6 bases, leaving a spacing of 10 bases between them. The CDR3 regions of human TCRbeta chains were analyzed by immunosequencing. On the study's bioinformatics: Repertoire TCRs were checked for matches against a reference library of SARS-CoV-2-specific TCRs that had been generated using the MIRA antigen-specificity platform. Breadth was defined as the fraction of unique TCRs that were SARS-CoV-2-associated, and depth was defined as the fraction of total T cells that were SARS-CoV-2-associated. Each spike-specific TCR was assigned to its reactive spike region and to a CD4 or CD8 class using the MIRA data. Log10-transformed breadth and depth values were compared by one-way ANOVA with Sidak's multiple comparisons tests. Held by TCRdb, this immuneACCESS table contains in-frame sequences only and omits some clones. Under half of the omission traces to an unresolved V gene where checked; the cause of the rest is unknown. D and trimming come from the DNA, and the V and J calls and clone size come from that table. This sample has about 100,000 clones in its table, and around 87% of those were observed once. 4.2% of the sample lies in the top ten.

The chain employs TRBV5-5 and TRBJ2-7; the D gene is perhaps TRBD1, on 6 matching bases. The clonotype comes from an adult in good health. Sequencing used peripheral blood, obtained on day 0 of MenACWY control vaccination. CDR3 reads: CASSLVGAREQYF. The DNA reads as follows: TGTGCCAGCAGCTTGGTGGGGGCGCGCGAGCAGTACTTC. Where the CDR3 stops, the reference TRBV5-5 and TRBJ2-7 genes take over; the full variable domain is DAGVTQSPTHLIKTRGQQVTLRCSPISGHKSVSWYQQVLGQGPQFIFQYYEKEERGRGNFPDRFSARQFPNYSSELNVNALLLGDSALYLCASSLVGAREQYFGPGTRLTVT.